The 5 T cell receptor beta chains presented below share a single source sample, sequenced in a study of response to subunit inactivated influenza vaccine. A single record per CDR3 protein comes from TCRdb applying MiXCR to the RT-PCR reads. The sample lists some 600,000 distinct CDR3 sequences, 14% occurring once. The sequenced sample was PBMCs from blood, obtained around two weeks before vaccination. The receptors shown here come from a man between 45 and 60 years old who received an inactivated influenza vaccine.

This clonotype was seen more than once but under ten times. The gene calls are TRBV5-6 and TRBJ2-7; 7 bases match TRBD1. With V trimmed by 4 bases and J by 3 bases, 10 bases remained unmatched. CDR1 is SGHDT, CDR2 YYEEEE, per germline. The CDR3 contains 15 residues. The CDR3 reads CASSKTGQFNYEQYF. DNA of the CDR3: TGTGCCAGCAGCAAAACGGGACAGTTCAACTACGAGCAGTACTTC.

This clonotype was seen a few times. The chain has TRBV2 and TRBJ2-1, with 7 bases matching TRBD2. This CDR3 comprises 17 residues. Germline V lookup: CDR1 SNHLY, CDR2 FYNNEI. Trimming took 1 base from V and 2 from J; bases not matched to a gene: 8. The CDR3 loop reads CASSEGAPGGTYNEQFF. CDR3 DNA sequence: TGTGCCAGCAGTGAAGGGGCACCGGGGGGTACCTACAATGAGCAGTTCTTC.

This clonotype was detected only a few times. V is TRBV11-2 and J is TRBJ1-2, with a possible D match to TRBD1 (6 bases). The CDR3 is 13 amino acids. Germline values: CDR1 SGHAT, CDR2 FQNNGV. V lost 5 bases and J 4 bases, leaving 11 bases between the germline ends. CDR3 amino acids: CASSRGGGYGYTF. The DNA for the CDR3 is TGTGCCAGCAGCCGGGGAGGGGGCTATGGCTACACCTTC.

The chain carries TRBV5-1 and TRBJ2-5, with 10 bases identical to TRBD2. Germline CDR1 is SGHRS and CDR2 is YFSETQ. This CDR3 has 16 amino acids. J was trimmed by 4 bases and V by 5 bases; bases with no gene match: 11. CDR3 amino acids: CASSPDSGRSGETQYF. The CDR3 DNA follows: TGCGCCAGCAGTCCTGATAGCGGGAGGAGCGGAGAGACCCAGTACTTC.

The V and J genes are TRBV3-1 and TRBJ1-2; D not resolved. Per the germline V gene, CDR1 is LGHDT and CDR2 is YNNKEL (reference sequence). V lost 3 bases and J 5 bases, leaving 13 bases between the germline ends. CDR3 length: 14 residues. The DNA for the CDR3 is TGTGCCAGCAGCCAGGCAGGCCGCACATATGGCTACACCTTC. This gives the protein CASSQAGRTYGYTF.